This T cell receptor (beta chain) is drawn from a study of T cells in localized non-small cell lung cancer. Overall study findings and caveats: Uninvolved adjacent lung, not tumor, had the highest T cell clonality.

Libraries were prepared by immunoSEQ multiplex PCR; TCRdb keeps only in-frame clonotypes and omits some of them. The table lists about 13,000 clones, approximately 88% of them singletons. Details on this clone: The antigen is not known.

The CDR3 has 16 amino acids. The V gene's germline CDR1 is GTSNPN and CDR2 SVGIG (reference sequence). Between the trimmed V and J ends, which lost 0 bases and 4 bases, there was a span of 13 bases. This TCR was recovered from a male donor aged 60 or older with stage I squamous cell lung carcinoma. Material: peripheral blood, obtained before any cancer treatment. The chain employs TRBV30 and TRBJ2-6; D may correspond to TRBD1 or TRBD2 (5 bases each). The CDR3 DNA is TGTGCCTGGAGTGTACGTCGGGGCGCAGGGGCCAACGTCCTGACTTTC. Translating it yields CAWSVRRGAGANVLTF.